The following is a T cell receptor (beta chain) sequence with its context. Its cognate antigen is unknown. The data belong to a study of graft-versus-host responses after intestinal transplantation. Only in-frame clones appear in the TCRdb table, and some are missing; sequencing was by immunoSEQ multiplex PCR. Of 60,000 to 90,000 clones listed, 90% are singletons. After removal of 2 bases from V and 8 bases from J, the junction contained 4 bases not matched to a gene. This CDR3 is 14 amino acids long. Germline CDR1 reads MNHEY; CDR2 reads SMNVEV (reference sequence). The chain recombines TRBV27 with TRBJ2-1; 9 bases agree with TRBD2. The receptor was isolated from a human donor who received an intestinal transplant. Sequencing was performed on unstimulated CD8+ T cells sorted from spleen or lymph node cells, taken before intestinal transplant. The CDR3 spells CASSLAGGLYEQFF. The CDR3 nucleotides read TGTGCCAGCAGTTTAGCGGGGGGGCTTTATGAGCAGTTCTTC.